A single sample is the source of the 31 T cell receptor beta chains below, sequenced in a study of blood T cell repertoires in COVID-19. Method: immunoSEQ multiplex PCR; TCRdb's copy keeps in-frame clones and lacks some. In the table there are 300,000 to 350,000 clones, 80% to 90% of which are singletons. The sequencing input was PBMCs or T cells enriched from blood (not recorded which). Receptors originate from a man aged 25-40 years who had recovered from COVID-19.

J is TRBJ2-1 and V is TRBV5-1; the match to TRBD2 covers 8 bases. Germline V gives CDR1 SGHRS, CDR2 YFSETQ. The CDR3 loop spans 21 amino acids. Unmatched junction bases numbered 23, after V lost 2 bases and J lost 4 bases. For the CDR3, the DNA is TGCGCCAGCAGCTTACTTAGACGGATTAGCGGGGCCCACCATTATTACAATGAGCAGTTCTTC. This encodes CASSLLRRISGAHHYYNEQFF.

The CDR3 here is CASSPPGREDTGELFF. CDR3 coding DNA: TGTGCCAGCTCACCACCGGGCAGGGAGGACACCGGGGAGCTGTTTTTT. The V and J genes are TRBV18 and TRBJ2-2; TRBD2 might be the D (6 bases). This CDR3 spans 16 amino acids. Germline V gene data show CDR1 as KGHSH and CDR2 as LQKENI. Between the trimmed V and J ends, which lost 0 bases and 3 bases, there was a span of 11 bases.

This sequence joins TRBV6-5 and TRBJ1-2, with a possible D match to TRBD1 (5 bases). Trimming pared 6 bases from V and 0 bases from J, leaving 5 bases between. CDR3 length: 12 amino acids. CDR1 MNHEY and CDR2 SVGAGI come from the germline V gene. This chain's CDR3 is CASRQANYGYTF. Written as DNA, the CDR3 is TGTGCCAGCAGACAGGCTAACTATGGCTACACCTTC.

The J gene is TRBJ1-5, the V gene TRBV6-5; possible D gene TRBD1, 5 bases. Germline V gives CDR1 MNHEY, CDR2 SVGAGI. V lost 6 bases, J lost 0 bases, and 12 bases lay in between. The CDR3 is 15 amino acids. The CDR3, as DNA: TGTGCCAGCAGGTTGCAGGGTTATAGCAATCAGCCCCAGCATTTT. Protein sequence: CASRLQGYSNQPQHF.

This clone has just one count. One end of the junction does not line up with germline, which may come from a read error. CDR3 loop: CASSLLQSNQPQHF. For the CDR3, the DNA is TGTGCCAGCAGCTTGCTTCAAAGCAATCAACCCCAGCATTTT. The J gene is TRBJ1-5, the V gene TRBV5-6; D is unresolved. CDR1 is SGHDT and CDR2 is YYEEEE in the germline V gene. The CDR3 runs 14 residues.

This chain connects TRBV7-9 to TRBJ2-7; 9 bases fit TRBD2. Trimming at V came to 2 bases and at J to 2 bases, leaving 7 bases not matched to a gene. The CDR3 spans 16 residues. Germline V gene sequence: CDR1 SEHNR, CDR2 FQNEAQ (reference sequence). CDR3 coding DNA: TGTGCCAGCAGCTTAACCGGGGCTAGCGGGACCTACGAGCAGTACTTC. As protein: CASSLTGASGTYEQYF. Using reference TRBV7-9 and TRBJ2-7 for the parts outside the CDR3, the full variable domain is DTGVSQNPRHKITKRGQNVTFRCDPISEHNRLYWYRQTLGQGPEFLTYFQNEAQLEKSRLLSDRFSAERPKGSFSTLEIQRTEQGDSAMYLCASSLTGASGTYEQYFGPGTRLTVT.

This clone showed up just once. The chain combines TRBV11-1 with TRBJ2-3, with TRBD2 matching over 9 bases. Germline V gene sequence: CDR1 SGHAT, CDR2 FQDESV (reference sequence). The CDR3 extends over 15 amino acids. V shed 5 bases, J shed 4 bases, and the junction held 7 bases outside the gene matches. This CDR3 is CASSPRTSAADTQYF. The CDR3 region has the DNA TGTGCCAGCAGCCCACGGACTAGCGCCGCAGATACGCAGTATTTT. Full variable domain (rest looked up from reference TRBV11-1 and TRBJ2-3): EAEVAQSPRYKITEKSQAVAFWCDPISGHATLYWYRQILGQGPELLVQFQDESVVDDSQLPKDRFSAERLKGVDSTLKIQPAELGDSAMYLCASSPRTSAADTQYFGPGTRLTVL.

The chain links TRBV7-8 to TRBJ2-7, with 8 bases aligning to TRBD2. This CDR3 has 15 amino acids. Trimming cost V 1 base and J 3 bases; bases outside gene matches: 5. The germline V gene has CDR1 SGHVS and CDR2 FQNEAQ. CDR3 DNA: TGTGCCAGCAGCTTAGTTGGGACTAGTGTCTACGAGCAGTACTTC. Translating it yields CASSLVGTSVYEQYF.

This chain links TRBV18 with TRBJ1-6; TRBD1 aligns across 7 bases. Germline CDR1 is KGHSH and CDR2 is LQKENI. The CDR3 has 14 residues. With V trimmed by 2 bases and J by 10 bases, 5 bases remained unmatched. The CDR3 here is CASSPDRAYSPLHF. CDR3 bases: TGTGCCAGCTCACCAGACAGGGCTTACTCACCCCTCCACTTT. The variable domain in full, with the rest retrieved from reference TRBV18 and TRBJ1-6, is NAGVMQNPRHLVRRRGQEARLRCSPMKGHSHVYWYRQLPEEGLKFMVYLQKENIIDESGMPKERFSAEFPKEGPSILRIQQVVRGDSAAYFCASSPDRAYSPLHFGNGTRLTVT.

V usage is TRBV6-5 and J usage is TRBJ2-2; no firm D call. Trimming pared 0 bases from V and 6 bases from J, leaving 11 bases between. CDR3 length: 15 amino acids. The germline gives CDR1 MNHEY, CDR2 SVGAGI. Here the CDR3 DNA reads TGTGCCAGCAGTTACTCCATCACGGAGTCCGGGGAGCTGTTTTTT. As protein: CASSYSITESGELFF.

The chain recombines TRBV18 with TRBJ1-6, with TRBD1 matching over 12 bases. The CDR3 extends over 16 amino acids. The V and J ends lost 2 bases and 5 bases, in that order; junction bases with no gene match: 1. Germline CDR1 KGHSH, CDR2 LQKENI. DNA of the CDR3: TGTGCCAGCTCACCAGGGACAGGGGGCGATAATTCACCCCTCCACTTT. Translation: CASSPGTGGDNSPLHF.

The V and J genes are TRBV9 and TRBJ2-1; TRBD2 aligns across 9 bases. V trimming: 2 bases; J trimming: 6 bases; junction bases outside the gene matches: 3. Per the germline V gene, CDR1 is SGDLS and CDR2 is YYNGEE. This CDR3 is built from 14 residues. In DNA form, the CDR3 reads TGTGCCAGCAGCGTTGCGGGGGGGCCCAATGAGCAGTTCTTC. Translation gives CASSVAGGPNEQFF.

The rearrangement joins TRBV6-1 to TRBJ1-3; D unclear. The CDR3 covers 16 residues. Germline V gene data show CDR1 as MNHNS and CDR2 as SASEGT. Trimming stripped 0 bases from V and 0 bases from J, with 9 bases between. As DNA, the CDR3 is TGTGCCAGCAGTGAAGCGCTCTCAGGCTCTGGAAACACCATATATTTT. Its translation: CASSEALSGSGNTIYF.

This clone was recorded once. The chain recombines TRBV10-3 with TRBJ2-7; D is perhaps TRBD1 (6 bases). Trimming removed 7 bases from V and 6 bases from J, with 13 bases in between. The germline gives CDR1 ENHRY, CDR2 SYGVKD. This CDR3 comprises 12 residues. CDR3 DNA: TGTGCCATCAATCAGGGGAGCGGCGAGCAGTACTTC. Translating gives CAINQGSGEQYF.

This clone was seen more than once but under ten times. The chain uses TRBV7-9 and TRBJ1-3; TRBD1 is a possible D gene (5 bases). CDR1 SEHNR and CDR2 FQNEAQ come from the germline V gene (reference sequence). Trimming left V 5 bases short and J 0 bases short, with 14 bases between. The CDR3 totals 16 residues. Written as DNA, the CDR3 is TGTGCCAGCAGCATCAGCATTACAGGCTCTGGAAACACCATATATTTT. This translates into CASSISITGSGNTIYF.

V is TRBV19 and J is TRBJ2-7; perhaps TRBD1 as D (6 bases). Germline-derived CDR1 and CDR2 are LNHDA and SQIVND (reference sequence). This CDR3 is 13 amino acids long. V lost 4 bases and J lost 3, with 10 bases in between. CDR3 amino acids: CASSTRTDYEQYF. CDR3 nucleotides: TGTGCCAGTAGTACCCGGACAGACTACGAGCAGTACTTC.

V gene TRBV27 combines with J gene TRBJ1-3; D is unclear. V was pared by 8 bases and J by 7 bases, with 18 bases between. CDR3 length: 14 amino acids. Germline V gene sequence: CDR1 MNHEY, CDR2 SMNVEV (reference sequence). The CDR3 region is CASRESRLGNTIYF. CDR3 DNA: TGTGCCAGCCGGGAGTCGCGACTGGGGAACACCATATATTTT.

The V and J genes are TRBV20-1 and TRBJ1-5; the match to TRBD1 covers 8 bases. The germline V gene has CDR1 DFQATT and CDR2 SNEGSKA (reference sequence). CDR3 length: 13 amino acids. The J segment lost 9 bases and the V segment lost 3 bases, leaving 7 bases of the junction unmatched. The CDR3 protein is CSASVTGGGPQHF. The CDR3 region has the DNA TGCAGTGCTAGTGTTACAGGGGGTGGGCCCCAGCATTTT.

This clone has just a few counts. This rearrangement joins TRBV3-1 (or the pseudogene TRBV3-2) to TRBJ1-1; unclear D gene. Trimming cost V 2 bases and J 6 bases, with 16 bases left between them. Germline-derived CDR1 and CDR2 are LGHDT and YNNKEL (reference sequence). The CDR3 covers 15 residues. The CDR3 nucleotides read TGTGCCAGCAGCCAAATGGGATCTGCGGGGTCTGAAGCTTTCTTT. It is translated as CASSQMGSAGSEAFF.

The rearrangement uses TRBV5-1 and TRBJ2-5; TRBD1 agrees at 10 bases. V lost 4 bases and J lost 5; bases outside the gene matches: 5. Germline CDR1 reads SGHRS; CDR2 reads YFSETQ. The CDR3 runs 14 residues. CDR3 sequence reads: CASSGTGAGETQYF. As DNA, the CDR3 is TGCGCCAGCAGCGGGACAGGGGCGGGGGAGACCCAGTACTTC. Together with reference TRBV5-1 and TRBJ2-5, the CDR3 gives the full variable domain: KAGVTQTPRYLIKTRGQQVTLSCSPISGHRSVSWYQQTPGQGLQFLFEYFSETQRNKGNFPGRFSGRQFSNSRSEMNVSTLELGDSALYLCASSGTGAGETQYFGPGTRLLVL.

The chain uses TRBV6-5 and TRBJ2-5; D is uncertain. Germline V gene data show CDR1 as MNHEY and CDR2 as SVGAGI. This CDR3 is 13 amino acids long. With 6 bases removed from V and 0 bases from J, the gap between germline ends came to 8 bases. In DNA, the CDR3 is TGTGCCAGCAGACCCGGTTACCAAGAGACCCAGTACTTC. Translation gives CASRPGYQETQYF.

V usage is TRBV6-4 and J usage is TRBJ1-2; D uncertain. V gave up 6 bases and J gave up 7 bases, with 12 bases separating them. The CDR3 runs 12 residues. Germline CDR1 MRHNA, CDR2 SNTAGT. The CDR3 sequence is CASSAGNAGYTF. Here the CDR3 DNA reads TGTGCCAGCAGCGCCGGGAACGCTGGCTACACCTTC.

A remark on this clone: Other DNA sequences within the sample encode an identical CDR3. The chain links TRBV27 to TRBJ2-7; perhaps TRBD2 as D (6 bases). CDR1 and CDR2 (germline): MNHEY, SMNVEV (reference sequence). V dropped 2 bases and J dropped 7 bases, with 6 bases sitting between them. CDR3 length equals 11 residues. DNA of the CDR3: TGTGCCAGCAGTTTAGCGGGGGAGCAGTACTTC. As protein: CASSLAGEQYF.

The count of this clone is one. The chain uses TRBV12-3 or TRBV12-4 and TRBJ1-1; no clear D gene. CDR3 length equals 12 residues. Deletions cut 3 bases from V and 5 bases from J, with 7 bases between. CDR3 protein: CASSLRSTEAFF. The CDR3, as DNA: TGTGCCAGCAGTTTGAGGAGTACTGAAGCTTTCTTT.

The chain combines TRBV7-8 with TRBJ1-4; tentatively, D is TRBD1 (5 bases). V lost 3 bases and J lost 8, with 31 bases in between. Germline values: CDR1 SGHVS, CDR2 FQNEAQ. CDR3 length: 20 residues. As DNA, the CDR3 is TGTGCCAGCAGCTTGGCGCCAGGTGACCCACGGGACTCAGAAAAAGAAAAACTGTTTTTT. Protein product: CASSLAPGDPRDSEKEKLFF.

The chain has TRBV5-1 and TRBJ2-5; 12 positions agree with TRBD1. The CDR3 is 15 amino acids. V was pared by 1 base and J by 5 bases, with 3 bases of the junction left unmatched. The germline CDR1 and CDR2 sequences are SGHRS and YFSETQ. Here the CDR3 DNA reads TGCGCCAGCAGCTTGATGGGACAGGGGGCCGAGACCCAGTACTTC. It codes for CASSLMGQGAETQYF.

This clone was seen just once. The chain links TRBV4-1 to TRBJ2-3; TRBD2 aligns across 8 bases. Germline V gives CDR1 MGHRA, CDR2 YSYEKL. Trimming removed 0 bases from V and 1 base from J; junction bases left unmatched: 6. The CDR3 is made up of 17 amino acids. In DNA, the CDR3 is TGCGCCAGCAGCCAAGAAAAGCGGCGGGGGGGCACAGATACGCAGTATTTT. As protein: CASSQEKRRGGTDTQYF.

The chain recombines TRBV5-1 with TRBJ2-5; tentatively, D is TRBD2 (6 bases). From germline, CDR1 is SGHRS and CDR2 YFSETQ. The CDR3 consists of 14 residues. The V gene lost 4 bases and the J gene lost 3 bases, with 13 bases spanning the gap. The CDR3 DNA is TGCGCCAGCAGCCCTGGGGTAGCGGAAGAGACCCAGTACTTC. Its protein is CASSPGVAEETQYF.

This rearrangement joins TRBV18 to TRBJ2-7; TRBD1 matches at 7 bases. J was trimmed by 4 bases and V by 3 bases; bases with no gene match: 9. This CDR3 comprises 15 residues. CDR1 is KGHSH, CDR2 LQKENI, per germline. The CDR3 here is CASSPNEGQIYEQYF. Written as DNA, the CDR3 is TGTGCCAGCTCACCGAATGAGGGACAGATATACGAGCAGTACTTC.

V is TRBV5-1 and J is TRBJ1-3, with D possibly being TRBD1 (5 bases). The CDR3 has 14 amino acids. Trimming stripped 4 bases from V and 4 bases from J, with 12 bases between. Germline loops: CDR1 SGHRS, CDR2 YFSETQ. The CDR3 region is CASSVQGLGNTIYF. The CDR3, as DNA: TGCGCCAGCAGCGTTCAGGGTCTCGGAAACACCATATATTTT.

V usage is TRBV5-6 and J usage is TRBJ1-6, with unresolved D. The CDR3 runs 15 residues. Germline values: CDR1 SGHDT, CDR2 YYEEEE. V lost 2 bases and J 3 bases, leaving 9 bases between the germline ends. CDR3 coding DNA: TGTGCCAGCAGCTTCCGTCAGGACTATAATTCACCCCTCCACTTT. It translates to CASSFRQDYNSPLHF.